These 9 T cell receptor beta chains were sequenced from one sample in a study of OX40 agonist ivuxolimab in advanced cancers. Here immunoSEQ multiplex PCR was the method, and the copy in TCRdb shows in-frame clones only, minus some. The sample lists about 100,000 clones, 90% occurring once. The sample was CD4+ or CD8+ T cells sorted from blood, taken in a trial of the OX40 agonist ivuxolimab. These receptors all come from an adult with an advanced solid tumor such as melanoma, head and neck, liver or kidney cancer.

The chain carries TRBV29-1 and TRBJ2-7, with D unclear. Trimming pared 5 bases from V and 3 bases from J, leaving 8 bases between. Germline assignment: CDR1 SQVTM and CDR2 ANQGSEA. The length of the CDR3 is 11 residues. CDR3 loop: CSVRRSYEQYF. DNA for the CDR3: TGCAGCGTTCGGCGGAGCTACGAGCAGTACTTC.

The V and J genes are TRBV27 and TRBJ2-3; D is perhaps TRBD2 (6 bases). Germline V gene lookup returns CDR1 MNHEY and CDR2 SMNVEV (reference sequence). The CDR3 has 15 residues. Trimming pared 10 bases from V and 7 bases from J, leaving 24 bases between. Here the CDR3 DNA reads TGTGCCACCCTCCCCCTAGCGACAAAGCGACATACGCAGTATTTT. Translated, it gives CATLPLATKRHTQYF.

The rearrangement uses TRBV7-8 and TRBJ2-2; 14 bases match TRBD2. This CDR3 has 16 amino acids. Trimming at V came to 11 bases and at J to 1 base, leaving 6 bases not matched to a gene. Germline-derived CDR1 and CDR2 are SGHVS and FQNEAQ. As DNA, the CDR3 is TGTGCCGGGAAGGGACTAGCGGGAGTGAACACCGGGGAGCTGTTTTTT. It encodes CAGKGLAGVNTGELFF.

CDR3 residues: CASGGIGGPAYEQYF. CDR3 coding DNA: TGTGCCAGCGGAGGGATTGGCGGGCCGGCCTACGAGCAGTACTTC. J is TRBJ2-7 and V is TRBV2; D possibly corresponds to TRBD2 (6 bases). Per the germline V gene, CDR1 is SNHLY and CDR2 is FYNNEI. V dropped 8 bases and J dropped 2 bases, with 19 bases sitting between them. The CDR3 loop spans 15 amino acids. The variable domain in full, completed from reference TRBV2 and TRBJ2-7, reads EPEVTQTPSHQVTQMGQEVILRCVPISNHLYFYWYRQILGQKVEFLVSFYNNEISEKSEIFDDQFSVERPDGSNFTLKIRSTKLEDSAMYFCASGGIGGPAYEQYFGPGTRLTVT.

V usage is TRBV19 and J usage is TRBJ2-3; the match to TRBD2 covers 12 bases. Germline CDR1 and CDR2: LNHDA and SQIVND (reference sequence). This CDR3 spans 19 amino acids. After removal of 5 bases from V and 3 bases from J, the junction contained 15 bases not matched to a gene. Here the CDR3 reads CASSPNGGASGRETDTQYF. The CDR3 DNA sequence: TGTGCCAGTAGTCCCAACGGCGGGGCTAGCGGGAGGGAGACAGATACGCAGTATTTT.

V usage is TRBV5-1 and J usage is TRBJ2-3; TRBD1 matches at 7 bases. J was trimmed by 2 bases and V by 4 bases; bases with no gene match: 4. The CDR3 spans 14 residues. Germline V CDR1 and CDR2: SGHRS, YFSETQ. For the CDR3, the DNA is TGCGCCAGCAGCACACAGGGGCTCACAGATACGCAGTATTTT. Translation: CASSTQGLTDTQYF.

The V gene is TRBV5-1, the J gene TRBJ2-5; tentative D call: TRBD1 (7 bases). V dropped 0 bases and J dropped 4 bases, with 16 bases sitting between them. The CDR3 totals 16 residues. CDR1 is SGHRS and CDR2 is YFSETQ in the germline V gene. CDR3 DNA sequence: TGCGCCAGCAGCTTGGAGGGCAGGGGGGAGATAGAGACCCAGTACTTC. Its protein product is CASSLEGRGEIETQYF.

The chain combines TRBV21-1 with TRBJ2-3; the table names TRBD2, a call not compared with the DNA. TRBV21-1 is recorded as a pseudogene. The CDR3 is 18 residues long. CDR3 residues: CASSKEDPASGNPDTQYF. CDR3 coding DNA: TGTGCCAGCAGCAAAGAAGACCCGGCTAGCGGGAATCCGGATACGCAGTATTTT.

The chain carries TRBV20-1 and TRBJ2-7, with D perhaps matching TRBD1 or TRBD2 (5 bases each). With 4 bases removed from V and 9 bases from J, the gap between germline ends came to 13 bases. Germline CDR1 reads DFQATT; CDR2 reads SNEGSKA (reference sequence). This CDR3 region has 11 residues. CDR3 residues: CSATGLGGQYF. The CDR3 bases are TGCAGTGCTACAGGGTTAGGAGGGCAGTACTTC.